This TCR beta chain emerged from a study of control samples from healthy donors and cancer patients. The protocol was immunoSEQ multiplex PCR, while the TCRdb copy is restricted to in-frame clones and leaves out a portion. The data show under 150,000 clones, roughly 84% seen once. V lost 0 bases, J lost 7 bases, and 9 bases lay in between. This CDR3 has 12 residues. CDR1 SQVTM and CDR2 ANQGSEA come from the germline V gene. This clonotype was sampled from a man aged 35 to 55 in good health. Input material: blood. The chain has TRBV29-1 and TRBJ1-2; unclear D gene. In DNA form, the CDR3 reads TGCAGCGTTGAAGAAGACTTCCCTGGCTACACCTTC. Translation: CSVEEDFPGYTF. Looking up the rest from reference TRBV29-1 and TRBJ1-2 gives the full variable domain: SAVISQKPSRDICQRGTSLTIQCQVDSQVTMMFWYRQQPGQSLTLIATANQGSEATYESGFVIDKFPISRPNLTFSTLTVSNMSPEDSSIYLCSVEEDFPGYTFGSGTRLTVV.